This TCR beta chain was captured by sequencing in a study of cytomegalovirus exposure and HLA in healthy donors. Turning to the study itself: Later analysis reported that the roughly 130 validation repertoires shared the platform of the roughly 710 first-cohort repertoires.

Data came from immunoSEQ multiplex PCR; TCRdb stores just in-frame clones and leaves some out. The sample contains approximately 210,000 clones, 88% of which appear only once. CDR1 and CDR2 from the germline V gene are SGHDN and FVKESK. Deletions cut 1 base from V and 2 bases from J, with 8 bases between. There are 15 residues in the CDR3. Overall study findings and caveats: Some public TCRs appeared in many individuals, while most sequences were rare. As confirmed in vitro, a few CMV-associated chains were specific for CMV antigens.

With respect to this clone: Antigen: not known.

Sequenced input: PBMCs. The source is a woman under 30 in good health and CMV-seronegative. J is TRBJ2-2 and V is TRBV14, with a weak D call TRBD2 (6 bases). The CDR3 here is CASSQVGGNTGELFF. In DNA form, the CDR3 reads TGTGCCAGCAGCCAAGTGGGGGGTAACACCGGGGAGCTGTTTTTT.